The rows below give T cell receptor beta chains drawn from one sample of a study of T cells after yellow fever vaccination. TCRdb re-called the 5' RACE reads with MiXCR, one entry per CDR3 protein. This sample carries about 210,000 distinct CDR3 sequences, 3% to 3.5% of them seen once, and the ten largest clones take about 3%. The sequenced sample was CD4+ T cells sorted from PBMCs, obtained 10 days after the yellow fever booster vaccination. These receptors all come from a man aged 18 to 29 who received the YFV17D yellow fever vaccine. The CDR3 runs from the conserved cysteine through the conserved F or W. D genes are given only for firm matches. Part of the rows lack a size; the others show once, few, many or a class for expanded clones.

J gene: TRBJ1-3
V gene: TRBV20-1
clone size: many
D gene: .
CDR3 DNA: TGCAGTGCTGGAGGGGGGATGGACACCATATATTTT
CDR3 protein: CSAGGGMDTIYF

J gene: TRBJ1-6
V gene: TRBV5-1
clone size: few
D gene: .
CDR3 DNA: TGCGCCAGCAGCCTCCGACAGCAAGATTCACCCCTCCACTTT
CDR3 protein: CASSLRQQDSPLHF

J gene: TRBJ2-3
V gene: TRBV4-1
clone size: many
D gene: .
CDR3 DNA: TGCGCCAGCAGCGAACTAGGCTTGACGCAGTATTTT
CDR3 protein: CASSELGLTQYF

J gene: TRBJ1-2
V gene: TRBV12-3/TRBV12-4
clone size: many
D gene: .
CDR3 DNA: TGTGCCAGCAGTTTCGCGGGAAATGGCTACACCTTC
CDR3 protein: CASSFAGNGYTF

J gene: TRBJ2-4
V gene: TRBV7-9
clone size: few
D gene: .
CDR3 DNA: TGTGCCAGCAGCTTAAAGGATGGGGACATTCAGTACTTC
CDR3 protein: CASSLKDGDIQYF

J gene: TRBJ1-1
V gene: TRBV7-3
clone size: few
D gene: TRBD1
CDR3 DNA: TGTGCCAGCAGCTTAAATTCCGGACAGGCCGTTGAAGCTTTCTTT
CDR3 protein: CASSLNSGQAVEAFF

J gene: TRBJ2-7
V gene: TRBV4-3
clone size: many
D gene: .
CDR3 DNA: TGCGCCAGCAGCGCCCGAGCAGGCTTCTCCTACGAGCAGTACTTC
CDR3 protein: CASSARAGFSYEQYF

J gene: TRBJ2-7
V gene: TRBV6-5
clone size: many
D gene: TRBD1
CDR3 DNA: TGTGCCAGCAGTCGGTCCAGGGGGCTCTACGAGCAGTACTTC
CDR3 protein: CASSRSRGLYEQYF

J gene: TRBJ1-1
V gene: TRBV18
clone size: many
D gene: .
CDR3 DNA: TGTGCCAGCACAACCTCGGACAGATCTCAAGCTTTCTTT
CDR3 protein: CASTTSDRSQAFF

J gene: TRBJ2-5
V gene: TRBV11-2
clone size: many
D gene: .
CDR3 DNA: TGTGCCAGCGCCGGGGGACGCCAAGAGACCCAGTACTTC
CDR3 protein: CASAGGRQETQYF

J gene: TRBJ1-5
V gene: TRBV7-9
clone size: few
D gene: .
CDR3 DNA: TGTGCCAGCAGCTTGTCGGGGGGTGGGAGCAATCAGCCCCAGCATTTT
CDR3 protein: CASSLSGGGSNQPQHF

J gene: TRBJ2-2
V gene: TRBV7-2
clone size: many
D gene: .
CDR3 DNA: TGTGCCAGCAGCGCTCCGAGTCGAAACACCGGGGAGCTGTTTTTT
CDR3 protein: CASSAPSRNTGELFF

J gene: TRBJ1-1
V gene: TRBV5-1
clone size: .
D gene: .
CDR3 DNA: TGCGCCAGCACCAGGGAGAGGAACACTGAAGCTTTCTTT
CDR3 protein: CASTRERNTEAFF

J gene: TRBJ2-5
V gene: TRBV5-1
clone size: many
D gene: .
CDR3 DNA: TGCGCCAGCAGCTACGACAGGAAACAAGAGACCCAGTACTTC
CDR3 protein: CASSYDRKQETQYF

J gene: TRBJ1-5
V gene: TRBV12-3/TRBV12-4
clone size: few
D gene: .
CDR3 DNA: TGTGCCAGCAGTTTAGTTATGCAGCCCCAGCATTTT
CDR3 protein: CASSLVMQPQHF

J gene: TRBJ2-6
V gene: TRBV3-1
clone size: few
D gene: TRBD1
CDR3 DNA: TGTGCCAGCAGCCTCTACTCCGGGACAGGGGGCTCTGGGGCCAACGTCCTGACTTTC
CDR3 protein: CASSLYSGTGGSGANVLTF

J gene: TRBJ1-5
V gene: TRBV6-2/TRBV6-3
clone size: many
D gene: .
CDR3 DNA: TGTGCCAGCAGTTACTCTGGGGGCCTTAGCAATCAGCCCCAGCATTTT
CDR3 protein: CASSYSGGLSNQPQHF

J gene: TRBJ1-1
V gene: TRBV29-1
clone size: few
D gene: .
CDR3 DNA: TGCAGCGGGGTCCATGGGGTCCTGAGGACTGAAGCTTTCTTT
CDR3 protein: CSGVHGVLRTEAFF

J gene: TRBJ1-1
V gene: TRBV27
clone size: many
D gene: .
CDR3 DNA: TGTGCCAGCAGCTTCAGGGGTCTGAACACTGAAGCTTTCTTT
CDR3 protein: CASSFRGLNTEAFF

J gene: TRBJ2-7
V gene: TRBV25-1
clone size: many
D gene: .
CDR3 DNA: TGTGCCAGCAGTGACAGGGAACGGGACGAGCAGTACTTC
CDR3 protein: CASSDRERDEQYF

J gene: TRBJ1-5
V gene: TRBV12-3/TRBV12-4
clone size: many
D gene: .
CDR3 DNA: TGTGCCAGCAGTTTCGGGCAACCGCCCCAGCATTTT
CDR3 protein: CASSFGQPPQHF

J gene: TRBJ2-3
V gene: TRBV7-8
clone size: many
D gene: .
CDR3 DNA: TGTGCCAGCAGCTTAAACCCGGTCGGTCATGGAGATACGCAGTATTTT
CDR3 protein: CASSLNPVGHGDTQYF

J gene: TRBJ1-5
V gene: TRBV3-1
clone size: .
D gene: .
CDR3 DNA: TGTGCCAGCAGCCAAGATTATGGGGGGCTCAATCAGCCCCAGCATTTT
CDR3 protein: CASSQDYGGLNQPQHF

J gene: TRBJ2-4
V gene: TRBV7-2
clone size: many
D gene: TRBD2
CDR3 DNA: TGTGCCAGCAGCTCCCGGGGGGAGGGATTTCAGTACTTC
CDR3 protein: CASSSRGEGFQYF